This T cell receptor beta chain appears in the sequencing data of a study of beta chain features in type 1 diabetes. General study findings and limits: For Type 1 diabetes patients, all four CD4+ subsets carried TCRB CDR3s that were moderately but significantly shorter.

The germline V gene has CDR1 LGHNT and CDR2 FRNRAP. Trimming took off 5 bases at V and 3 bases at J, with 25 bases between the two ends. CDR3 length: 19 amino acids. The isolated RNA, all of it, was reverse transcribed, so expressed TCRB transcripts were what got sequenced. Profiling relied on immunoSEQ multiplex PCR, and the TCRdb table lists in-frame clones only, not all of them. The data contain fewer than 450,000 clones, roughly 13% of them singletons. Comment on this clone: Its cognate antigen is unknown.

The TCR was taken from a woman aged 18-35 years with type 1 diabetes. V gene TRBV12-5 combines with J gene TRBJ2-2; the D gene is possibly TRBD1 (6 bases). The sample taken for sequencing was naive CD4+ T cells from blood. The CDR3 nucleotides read TGTGCTAGTGGTCTCCCCTTGTCGGGCGTATACAGGGACACCGGGGAGCTGTTTTTT. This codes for CASGLPLSGVYRDTGELFF.